These 6 T cell receptor beta chains share one sample of origin, sequenced in a study of T cells in Graves' hyperthyroidism and ophthalmopathy. TCR beta CDR3 regions were amplified from RNA. HTBI primers were used for first-round RT-PCR of the TCR CDR3. In TCRdb, the multiplex PCR reads were re-called with MiXCR into one record per CDR3 protein. This table holds hundreds of thousands of distinct CDR3 sequences, roughly 13% found once. The sample consisted of blood. Receptor source: a young woman with Graves' hyperthyroidism that later progressed to Graves' ophthalmopathy.

This clonotype occurred many times. The chain uses TRBV29-1 and TRBJ1-2, with unresolved D. Germline loops: CDR1 SQVTM, CDR2 ANQGSEA. V dropped 6 bases and J dropped 8 bases, with 16 bases sitting between them. The CDR3 has 12 residues. CDR3 loop: CSVQDAVVGYTF. CDR3 coding DNA: TGCAGCGTCCAGGACGCGGTCGTGGGCTACACCTTC.

At least ten counts were recorded for this clonotype. The chain employs TRBV9 and TRBJ1-4; D gene ambiguous. CDR1 is SGDLS, CDR2 YYNGEE, per germline. The CDR3 covers 15 residues. V dropped 4 bases and J dropped 4 bases, with 14 bases sitting between them. The CDR3 bases are TGTGCCAGCAGCCCCCACGGAGATGATAATGAAAAACTGTTTTTT. Translating it yields CASSPHGDDNEKLFF. The full variable domain, in which reference TRBV9 and TRBJ1-4 provide the parts outside the CDR3, is DSGVTQTPKHLITATGQRVTLRCSPRSGDLSVYWYQQSLDQGLQFLIQYYNGEERAKGNILERFSAQQFPDLHSELNLSSLELGDSALYFCASSPHGDDNEKLFFGSGTQLSVL.

In its sample, this clonotype was seen many times. The chain uses TRBV5-1 and TRBJ1-2; maybe TRBD1 (6 bases). Germline-derived CDR1 and CDR2 are SGHRS and YFSETQ. V lost 1 base, J lost 4 bases, and 14 bases lay in between. CDR3 length equals 15 residues. The CDR3 region is CASSLLAGEAYGYTF. The CDR3 DNA sequence: TGCGCCAGCAGCTTGTTGGCAGGGGAAGCCTATGGCTACACCTTC. Variable domain in full (rest from reference TRBV5-1 and TRBJ1-2): KAGVTQTPRYLIKTRGQQVTLSCSPISGHRSVSWYQQTPGQGLQFLFEYFSETQRNKGNFPGRFSGRQFSNSRSEMNVSTLELGDSALYLCASSLLAGEAYGYTFGSGTRLTVV.

This clonotype has at least ten counts. J is TRBJ1-6 and V is TRBV5-5, with a tentative D call TRBD1 (6 bases). V lost 4 bases to trimming and J lost 8 bases, with 16 bases between them. The germline V gene has CDR1 SGHKS and CDR2 YYEKEE (reference sequence). The CDR3 consists of 15 residues. CDR3 residues: CASSGGGTVDSPLHF. The CDR3 DNA reads TGTGCCAGCAGCGGGGGCGGCACGGTGGATTCACCCCTCCACTTT.

This clonotype was detected ten times or more. This rearrangement joins TRBV6-4 to TRBJ1-6, with 7 positions matching TRBD1. Germline V CDR1 and CDR2: MRHNA, SNTAGT. After removal of 6 bases from V and 6 bases from J, the junction contained 8 bases not matched to a gene. The CDR3 consists of 15 residues. The CDR3 here is CASRIEGAVNSPLHF. The CDR3 coding sequence is TGTGCCAGCAGGATAGAGGGGGCAGTTAATTCACCCCTCCACTTT.

This clonotype was seen repeatedly, ten times or more. This chain joins TRBV12-3 or TRBV12-4 and TRBJ2-2; D possibly corresponds to TRBD2 (6 bases). CDR3 length equals 16 residues. V lost 6 bases to trimming and J lost 3 bases, with 17 bases between them. The CDR3 DNA is TGTGCCAGCAGCCCCTCGGGTACGGGGGACACCGGGGAGCTGTTTTTT. Protein: CASSPSGTGDTGELFF.